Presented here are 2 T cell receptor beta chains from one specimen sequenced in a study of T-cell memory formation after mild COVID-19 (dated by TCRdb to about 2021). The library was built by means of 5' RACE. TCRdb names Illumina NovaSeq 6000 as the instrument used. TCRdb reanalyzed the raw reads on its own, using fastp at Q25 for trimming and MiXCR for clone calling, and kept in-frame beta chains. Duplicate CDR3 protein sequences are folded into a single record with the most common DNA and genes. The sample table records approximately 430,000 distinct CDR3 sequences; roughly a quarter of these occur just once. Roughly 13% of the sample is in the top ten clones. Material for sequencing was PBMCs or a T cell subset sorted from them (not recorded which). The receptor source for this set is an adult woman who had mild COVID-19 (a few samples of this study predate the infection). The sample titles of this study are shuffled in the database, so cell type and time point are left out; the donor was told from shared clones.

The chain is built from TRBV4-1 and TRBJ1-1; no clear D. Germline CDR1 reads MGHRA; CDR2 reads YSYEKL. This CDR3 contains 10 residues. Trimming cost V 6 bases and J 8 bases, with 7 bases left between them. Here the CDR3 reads CASREFEAFF. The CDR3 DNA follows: TGCGCCAGCAGGGAATTCGAAGCTTTCTTT.

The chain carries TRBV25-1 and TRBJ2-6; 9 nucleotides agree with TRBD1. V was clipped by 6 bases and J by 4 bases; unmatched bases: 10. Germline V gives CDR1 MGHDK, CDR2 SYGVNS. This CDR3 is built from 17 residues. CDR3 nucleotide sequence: TGTGCCAGCAGGCGGGGGACAGGGAGTTCCGGGGCCAACGTCCTGACTTTC. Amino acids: CASRRGTGSSGANVLTF.